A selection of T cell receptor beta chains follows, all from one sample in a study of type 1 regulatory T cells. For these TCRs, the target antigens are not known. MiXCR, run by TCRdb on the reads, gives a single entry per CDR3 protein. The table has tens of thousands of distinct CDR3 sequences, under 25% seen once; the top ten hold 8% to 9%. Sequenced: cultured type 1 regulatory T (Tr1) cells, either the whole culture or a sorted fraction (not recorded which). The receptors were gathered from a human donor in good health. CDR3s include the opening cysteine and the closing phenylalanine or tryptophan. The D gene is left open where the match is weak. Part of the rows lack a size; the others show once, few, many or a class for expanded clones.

CASSYQGRYEQYF TGTGCCAGCAGTTACCAGGGACGCTACGAGCAGTACTTC TRBJ2-7 . TRBV6-6 few
CSAGRGNQPQHF TGCAGTGCTGGGAGGGGAAATCAGCCCCAGCATTTT TRBJ1-5 . TRBV20-1 .
CASTWRDGEQFF TGTGCCAGTACTTGGCGGGACGGTGAGCAGTTCTTC TRBJ2-1 . TRBV12-3/TRBV12-4 .
CASSSGTGGHTIYF TGTGCCAGCAGCTCCGGGACAGGGGGACACACCATATATTTT TRBJ1-3 TRBD1 TRBV7-2 .
CASTEAGGWGTQYF TGTGCCAGCACCGAAGCGGGAGGCTGGGGGACCCAGTACTTC TRBJ2-5 TRBD2 TRBV6-2/TRBV6-3 .
CASSLTSGVTDTQYF TGTGCCAGCAGTCTTACTAGCGGGGTCACAGATACGCAGTATTTT TRBJ2-3 TRBD2 TRBV12-3/TRBV12-4 few
CATVAGNTGELFF TGTGCCACGGTAGCGGGGAACACCGGGGAGCTGTTTTTT TRBJ2-2 TRBD2 TRBV24-1 few
CASSHLAGGPTKQYF TGCGCCAGCAGCCACCTAGCGGGAGGGCCAACCAAGCAGTACTTC TRBJ2-7 TRBD2 TRBV4-3 .
CSVAIGAGETQYF TGCAGCGTTGCTATCGGGGCCGGAGAGACCCAGTACTTC TRBJ2-5 . TRBV29-1 .
CSATLAGAKNIQYF TGCAGTGCTACACTAGCGGGCGCCAAAAACATTCAGTACTTC TRBJ2-4 TRBD2 TRBV20-1 few
CASSPQEFSYEQYF TGTGCCAGCAGTCCCCAGGAATTTTCCTACGAGCAGTACTTC TRBJ2-7 . TRBV2 many
CATSRQELSSYNSPLHF TGTGCCACCAGCAGGCAGGAGTTGAGCTCCTATAATTCACCCCTCCACTTT TRBJ1-6 . TRBV15 many
CASSLAGPRGGEQYF TGTGCCAGCAGTTTAGCAGGACCCAGGGGAGGCGAGCAGTACTTC TRBJ2-7 . TRBV28 few
CASSLVRGLDEQYF TGTGCCAGCAGCTTAGTTAGGGGGTTGGACGAGCAGTACTTC TRBJ2-7 . TRBV7-8 many
CASSSLRNTGELFF TGCGCCAGCAGCTCGCTTAGGAACACCGGGGAGCTGTTTTTT TRBJ2-2 . TRBV5-1 few
CASVTPKVSTDTQYF TGTGCCAGCGTGACCCCCAAAGTAAGCACAGATACGCAGTATTTT TRBJ2-3 . TRBV7-9 .
CASSEGTQPQHF TGTGCCAGTAGTGAGGGGACTCAGCCCCAGCATTTT TRBJ1-5 . TRBV19 .
CSASDRADQPQHF TGCAGTGCTAGTGATAGGGCCGATCAGCCCCAGCATTTT TRBJ1-5 . TRBV20-1 .
CASSDQMFTAGSYEQYF TGTGCCAGCAGTGATCAAATGTTTACGGCGGGTTCCTACGAGCAGTACTTC TRBJ2-7 . TRBV6-1 few
CANPLWDRFYSGNTIYF TGCGCCAACCCCTTGTGGGACAGATTTTACTCTGGAAACACCATATATTTT TRBJ1-3 TRBD1 TRBV10-2 few
CASSVGGQGRNYGYTF TGTGCCAGCAGCGTAGGGGGACAGGGCCGGAACTATGGCTACACCTTC TRBJ1-2 TRBD1 TRBV9 .
CASSRLPSSYEQYF TGTGCCAGCAGCCGACTCCCCAGCTCCTACGAGCAGTACTTC TRBJ2-7 . TRBV7-2 many
CASSPRDSDGYTF TGTGCCAGCTCACCAAGGGACTCCGACGGCTACACCTTC TRBJ1-2 . TRBV18 few
CASSSQGDQPQHF TGTGCCAGCAGCTCACAGGGGGATCAGCCCCAGCATTTT TRBJ1-5 TRBD1 TRBV7-8 .
CASSGGLGSADTQYF TGCGCCAGCAGCGGGGGGTTGGGAAGCGCAGATACGCAGTATTTT TRBJ2-3 . TRBV5-1 .
CASSQLGGSSYNEQFF TGTGCCAGCAGCCAACTCGGGGGTAGCTCCTACAATGAGCAGTTCTTC TRBJ2-1 . TRBV14 few
CASMSGIGRLGTGELFF TGCGCCAGCATGAGTGGCATTGGTCGATTGGGCACCGGGGAGCTGTTTTTT TRBJ2-2 . TRBV5-1 many
CAISEGPDTQYF TGTGCCATCAGTGAGGGCCCAGATACGCAGTATTTT TRBJ2-3 . TRBV10-3 medium-sized
CASSTGLAGPEQYF TGCGCCAGCAGCACCGGACTAGCGGGACCCGAGCAGTACTTC TRBJ2-7 TRBD2 TRBV5-1 few
CASSTNTNQPQHF TGTGCCAGCAGCACAAATACCAATCAGCCCCAGCATTTT TRBJ1-5 . TRBV7-2 .
CGARREAGGPTGELFF TGCGGTGCTAGACGGGAAGCGGGAGGGCCCACCGGGGAGCTGTTTTTT TRBJ2-2 TRBD2 TRBV20-1 .
CASSLGARKTTGELFF TGTGCCAGCAGTCTCGGGGCGCGGAAGACCACCGGGGAGCTGTTTTTT TRBJ2-2 . TRBV12-3/TRBV12-4 .